This is a list of T cell receptor beta chains from one sample in a study of blood T cell repertoires in COVID-19. TCRdb's copy holds only in-frame clones and misses some; the assay was immunoSEQ multiplex PCR. The sample shows 50,000 to 65,000 clones, 70% to 90% of them seen only once. Sequencing was carried out using peripheral blood. Receptors originate from a man between 60 and 75 years old with acute or convalescent COVID-19. The CDR3 runs from the conserved cysteine through the conserved F or W. A D gene is named only where the DNA matches it firmly. Size is omitted from some rows. Given values are once, few, many or a class for expanded clones.

v_call: TRBV5-1
d_call: -
clone_size: -
j_call: TRBJ2-7
cdr3_nt: TGCGCCAGCAGCTACGATACCGGGACTGGCCCCTACGAGCAGTACTTC
cdr3_aa: CASSYDTGTGPYEQYF

v_call: TRBV19
d_call: TRBD1
clone_size: -
j_call: TRBJ1-4
cdr3_nt: TGTGCCAGTAGCCTTTCGGACAGGGCCGGAAAACTGTTTTTT
cdr3_aa: CASSLSDRAGKLFF

v_call: TRBV7-8
d_call: -
clone_size: -
j_call: TRBJ1-4
cdr3_nt: TGTGCCAGCAGCACACACAGTTTAAGGAATGAAAAACTGTTTTTT
cdr3_aa: CASSTHSLRNEKLFF

v_call: TRBV6-6
d_call: -
clone_size: few
j_call: TRBJ2-2
cdr3_nt: TGTGCCAGCAGTTCCCAGGGTACCGGGGAGCTGTTTTTT
cdr3_aa: CASSSQGTGELFF

v_call: TRBV27
d_call: -
clone_size: -
j_call: TRBJ1-4
cdr3_nt: TGTGCCAGCAGTTCGGGGTTAGGAGAAAAACTGTTTTTT
cdr3_aa: CASSSGLGEKLFF

v_call: TRBV4-3
d_call: TRBD2
clone_size: few
j_call: TRBJ2-1
cdr3_nt: TGCGCCAGCAGCCAAGATAGAGGACTAGCGGGCCACAATGAGCAGTTCTTC
cdr3_aa: CASSQDRGLAGHNEQFF

v_call: TRBV18
d_call: TRBD2
clone_size: -
j_call: TRBJ2-1
cdr3_nt: TGTGCCAGCTCACGGGACTTAGCGGGGGGCTCCTACAATGAGCAGTTCTTC
cdr3_aa: CASSRDLAGGSYNEQFF

v_call: TRBV6-5
d_call: -
clone_size: -
j_call: TRBJ1-1
cdr3_nt: TGTGCCAGCAGTTACGCAGGGTTTGACACTGAAGCTTTCTTT
cdr3_aa: CASSYAGFDTEAFF

v_call: TRBV5-1
d_call: -
clone_size: -
j_call: TRBJ1-1
cdr3_nt: TGCGCCAGCAGCGTGACCGCGGGGGCCACTGAAGCTTTCTTT
cdr3_aa: CASSVTAGATEAFF

v_call: TRBV9
d_call: TRBD2
clone_size: -
j_call: TRBJ2-1
cdr3_nt: TGTGCCAGCAGCGCTCGACTAGCGGGAGAATACAATGAGCAGTTCTTC
cdr3_aa: CASSARLAGEYNEQFF

v_call: TRBV12-3/TRBV12-4
d_call: -
clone_size: few
j_call: TRBJ2-1
cdr3_nt: TGTGCCAGCAGTTTGTTAAACAATGAGCAGTTCTTC
cdr3_aa: CASSLLNNEQFF

v_call: TRBV19
d_call: -
clone_size: -
j_call: TRBJ2-3
cdr3_nt: TGTGCCAGTATTCCAGGGAACACGGCAGATACGCAGTATTTT
cdr3_aa: CASIPGNTADTQYF

v_call: TRBV14
d_call: TRBD1
clone_size: -
j_call: TRBJ1-6
cdr3_nt: TGTGCCAGCAGCCACGACTTGGGGACAGTTAATTCACCCCTCCACTTT
cdr3_aa: CASSHDLGTVNSPLHF

v_call: TRBV15
d_call: TRBD2
clone_size: -
j_call: TRBJ2-3
cdr3_nt: TGTGCCACCAGTTGGTCTAGCGGGAGAGATACGCAGTATTTT
cdr3_aa: CATSWSSGRDTQYF

v_call: TRBV5-1
d_call: TRBD1
clone_size: -
j_call: TRBJ2-6
cdr3_nt: TGCGCCAGCAGCTTGGGGGGGAAGACAGGGTTGTCTGGGGCCAACGTCCTGACTTTC
cdr3_aa: CASSLGGKTGLSGANVLTF

v_call: TRBV3-1/TRBV3-2
d_call: -
clone_size: -
j_call: TRBJ2-3
cdr3_nt: TGTGCCAGCAGCCAAGATCTGGGCGGGAGCACAGATACGCAGTATTTT
cdr3_aa: CASSQDLGGSTDTQYF

v_call: TRBV5-5
d_call: -
clone_size: -
j_call: TRBJ1-2
cdr3_nt: TGTGCCAGCAGCTTGAGGCCCACCGCGGATGGCTACACCTTC
cdr3_aa: CASSLRPTADGYTF

v_call: TRBV6-5
d_call: -
clone_size: -
j_call: TRBJ1-1
cdr3_nt: TGTGCCAGCAGTTACCTATGGGGGGAGGGCACTGAAGCTTTCTTT
cdr3_aa: CASSYLWGEGTEAFF

v_call: TRBV6-5
d_call: -
clone_size: -
j_call: TRBJ2-6
cdr3_nt: TGTGCCAGCAAGATAAGACAGGAGCCTGGTATCGTCCTGACTTTC
cdr3_aa: CASKIRQEPGIVLTF

v_call: TRBV5-6
d_call: -
clone_size: -
j_call: TRBJ2-1
cdr3_nt: TGTGCCAGCAGCTCCCCGGGGTCTCTTAATAAGTTCTTC
cdr3_aa: CASSSPGSLNKFF

v_call: TRBV29-1
d_call: -
clone_size: -
j_call: TRBJ1-1
cdr3_nt: TGCAGCGTTGAGGGCCAGTTGAACACTGAAGCTTTCTTT
cdr3_aa: CSVEGQLNTEAFF

v_call: TRBV12-5
d_call: TRBD2
clone_size: -
j_call: TRBJ2-2
cdr3_nt: TGTGCTAGTGGTCCGGGACTAGCGGCGGGCGGGGAGCTGTTTTTT
cdr3_aa: CASGPGLAAGGELFF

v_call: TRBV24-1
d_call: -
clone_size: -
j_call: TRBJ2-1
cdr3_nt: TGTGCCACCAGTGATTTGGGTCGAGCCGGGAATGAGCAGTTCTTC
cdr3_aa: CATSDLGRAGNEQFF

v_call: TRBV28
d_call: TRBD1
clone_size: -
j_call: TRBJ1-4
cdr3_nt: TGTGCCAGCAGTCCTGAGCTAGGGACAGGTCATGAAAAACTGTTTTTT
cdr3_aa: CASSPELGTGHEKLFF

v_call: TRBV6-4
d_call: TRBD1
clone_size: once
j_call: TRBJ2-5
cdr3_nt: TGTGCCAGCAGTGACTTTGGGGACAGGGGTTTGTGGGAGACCCAGTACTTC
cdr3_aa: CASSDFGDRGLWETQYF

v_call: TRBV6-4
d_call: TRBD2
clone_size: -
j_call: TRBJ2-1
cdr3_nt: TGTGCCAGCAGTTGGCTAGCGGGGGGGCCATATGAGCAGTTCTTC
cdr3_aa: CASSWLAGGPYEQFF

v_call: TRBV7-8
d_call: TRBD2
clone_size: once
j_call: TRBJ2-1
cdr3_nt: TGTGCCAGCAGCCGGAGACTAGCGGGTGGCCCGGATGAGCAGTTCTTC
cdr3_aa: CASSRRLAGGPDEQFF

v_call: TRBV28
d_call: -
clone_size: -
j_call: TRBJ1-5
cdr3_nt: TGTGCCAGCCGGGGGGCTCGCAATCAGCCCCAGCATTTT
cdr3_aa: CASRGARNQPQHF

v_call: TRBV19
d_call: TRBD1
clone_size: -
j_call: TRBJ1-5
cdr3_nt: TGTGCCAGTAGTATTAATCCCCCGGGACAGGGGGTTTCGAGTCAGCCCCAGCATTTT
cdr3_aa: CASSINPPGQGVSSQPQHF

v_call: TRBV7-2
d_call: TRBD2
clone_size: -
j_call: TRBJ2-7
cdr3_nt: TGTGCCAGCAGCTTTCCCCGCGGGAGGAGCAACGAGCAGTACTTC
cdr3_aa: CASSFPRGRSNEQYF

v_call: TRBV5-1
d_call: -
clone_size: -
j_call: TRBJ2-5
cdr3_nt: TGCGCCAGCAGCTTGGACAGGCATGGGGAGACCCAGTACTTC
cdr3_aa: CASSLDRHGETQYF

v_call: TRBV5-4
d_call: TRBD1
clone_size: once
j_call: TRBJ1-3
cdr3_nt: TGTGCCAGCAGCGTGGACAGGGGGTTTGGAAACACCATATATTTT
cdr3_aa: CASSVDRGFGNTIYF

v_call: TRBV5-1
d_call: TRBD2
clone_size: -
j_call: TRBJ2-5
cdr3_nt: TGCGCCAGCAGCCGGGGGGAGGTAGCGGGAACGCAAGAGACCCAGTACTTC
cdr3_aa: CASSRGEVAGTQETQYF

v_call: TRBV18
d_call: -
clone_size: -
j_call: TRBJ1-2
cdr3_nt: TGTGCCAGCTCACCCCGGACACCAGTCGTTAACTATGGCTACACCTTC
cdr3_aa: CASSPRTPVVNYGYTF

v_call: TRBV7-2
d_call: TRBD1
clone_size: -
j_call: TRBJ2-3
cdr3_nt: TGTGCCAGCAGCTTAGTCTCGACAGGGGAAAATACGCAGTATTTT
cdr3_aa: CASSLVSTGENTQYF

v_call: TRBV5-1
d_call: TRBD2
clone_size: -
j_call: TRBJ2-4
cdr3_nt: TGCGCCAGCAGCTTGGTGGGGGAGGGCCGGTCCAAAAACATTCAGTACTTC
cdr3_aa: CASSLVGEGRSKNIQYF

v_call: TRBV6-5
d_call: -
clone_size: -
j_call: TRBJ1-1
cdr3_nt: TGTGCCAGCAGGGGCAAGGGGCCCGACACTGAAGCTTTCTTT
cdr3_aa: CASRGKGPDTEAFF

v_call: TRBV15
d_call: -
clone_size: -
j_call: TRBJ1-3
cdr3_nt: TGTGCCGCTTCATCAGGGTTCGTTGTCTCTGGAAACACCATATATTTT
cdr3_aa: CAASSGFVVSGNTIYF

v_call: TRBV6-5
d_call: -
clone_size: -
j_call: TRBJ1-2
cdr3_nt: TGTGCCAGCAGTTACTCGGGGGGGAACTATGGCTACACCTTC
cdr3_aa: CASSYSGGNYGYTF

v_call: TRBV3-1/TRBV3-2
d_call: TRBD2
clone_size: -
j_call: TRBJ2-7
cdr3_nt: TGTGCCAGCAGCCAAAAGGGAGCGGGGTTCAGGTACGAGCAGTACTTC
cdr3_aa: CASSQKGAGFRYEQYF

v_call: TRBV3-1/TRBV3-2
d_call: TRBD1
clone_size: few
j_call: TRBJ1-6
cdr3_nt: TGTGCCAGCAGCCTTCGACAGGGCGTTTCACCCCTCCACTTT
cdr3_aa: CASSLRQGVSPLHF

v_call: TRBV5-5
d_call: TRBD1
clone_size: few
j_call: TRBJ1-2
cdr3_nt: TGTGCCAGCAGCGAGGGACAGGGGTATGGCTACACCTTC
cdr3_aa: CASSEGQGYGYTF

v_call: TRBV12-3/TRBV12-4
d_call: -
clone_size: -
j_call: TRBJ2-2
cdr3_nt: TGTGCCAGCAGTTTACTGAACACCGGGGAGCTGTTTTTT
cdr3_aa: CASSLLNTGELFF

v_call: TRBV5-1
d_call: -
clone_size: -
j_call: TRBJ2-7
cdr3_nt: TGCGCCAGCAGCTCAACAGTGGCGGAGGGTGGCTACGAGCAGTACTTC
cdr3_aa: CASSSTVAEGGYEQYF

v_call: TRBV29-1
d_call: TRBD2
clone_size: -
j_call: TRBJ2-1
cdr3_nt: TGCAGCGCCGCACCGGGACTAGACCACAATGAGCAGTTCTTC
cdr3_aa: CSAAPGLDHNEQFF

v_call: TRBV6-1
d_call: -
clone_size: -
j_call: TRBJ1-3
cdr3_nt: TGTGCCAGCAGTGAAAGTGTCTACTCTGGAAACACCATATATTTT
cdr3_aa: CASSESVYSGNTIYF

v_call: TRBV20-1
d_call: TRBD2
clone_size: -
j_call: TRBJ2-3
cdr3_nt: TGCAGTGCTAGTAGGCTAGCGGGCCTCACAGATACGCAGTATTTT
cdr3_aa: CSASRLAGLTDTQYF

v_call: TRBV18
d_call: -
clone_size: -
j_call: TRBJ2-2
cdr3_nt: TGTGCCAGCTCACCACCGAGACTTCAGACCGGGGAGCTGTTTTTT
cdr3_aa: CASSPPRLQTGELFF

v_call: TRBV19
d_call: TRBD2
clone_size: -
j_call: TRBJ2-4
cdr3_nt: TGTGCCAGTAGTTCCGGGACTAGCGGAAACATTCAGTACTTC
cdr3_aa: CASSSGTSGNIQYF

v_call: TRBV5-1
d_call: -
clone_size: -
j_call: TRBJ1-1
cdr3_nt: TGCGCCAGCAGCTCGCAGGTAGAGAACACTGAAGCTTTCTTT
cdr3_aa: CASSSQVENTEAFF

v_call: TRBV4-2
d_call: TRBD2
clone_size: -
j_call: TRBJ2-7
cdr3_nt: TGTGCCAGCAGCCCGGGACTAGCGGGGTACGAGCAGTACTTC
cdr3_aa: CASSPGLAGYEQYF

v_call: TRBV7-6
d_call: TRBD2
clone_size: -
j_call: TRBJ2-1
cdr3_nt: TGTGCCAGCAGCTTAGCTATCCGGGCGGGAGGAAAAGAGAACAATGAGCAGTTCTTC
cdr3_aa: CASSLAIRAGGKENNEQFF

v_call: TRBV7-9
d_call: TRBD1
clone_size: -
j_call: TRBJ1-2
cdr3_nt: TGTGCCAGCAGCTTAGCCCGGGACAGGGTCCATGGCTACACCTTC
cdr3_aa: CASSLARDRVHGYTF

v_call: TRBV18
d_call: TRBD1
clone_size: -
j_call: TRBJ1-2
cdr3_nt: TGTGCCAGCTCAGTCTCCGCGGGGGGACAGAATCAATACACCTTC
cdr3_aa: CASSVSAGGQNQYTF

v_call: TRBV7-2
d_call: -
clone_size: -
j_call: TRBJ2-3
cdr3_nt: TGTGCCAGCAGCTTAAGCGTCGGGGGCACAGATACGCAGTATTTT
cdr3_aa: CASSLSVGGTDTQYF